Given below is one T cell receptor beta chain in context. This sample stems from a study of blood T cells in healthy people across ages. CDR1 is SEHNR, CDR2 FQNEAQ, per germline (reference sequence). This CDR3 has 20 amino acids. J was trimmed by 3 bases and V by 5 bases; bases with no gene match: 19. Combining a sample-barcoded 5' primer with a J-beta primer mix, a second PCR ran for 7 to 11 cycles. TCRdb re-called the 5' RACE reads through MiXCR, storing one row per CDR3 protein. The data hold some 860,000 distinct CDR3 sequences, with just over 55% observed a single time. Sequenced input: blood. This rearrangement joins TRBV7-9 to TRBJ1-6, with 7 bases matching TRBD1. The TCR sequence derives from a middle-aged man in good health. The CDR3, as DNA: TGTGCCAGCAGCCCACAGGGGCCCATATCTCCGCTTATCTATAATTCACCCCTCCACTTT. Translated: CASSPQGPISPLIYNSPLHF.